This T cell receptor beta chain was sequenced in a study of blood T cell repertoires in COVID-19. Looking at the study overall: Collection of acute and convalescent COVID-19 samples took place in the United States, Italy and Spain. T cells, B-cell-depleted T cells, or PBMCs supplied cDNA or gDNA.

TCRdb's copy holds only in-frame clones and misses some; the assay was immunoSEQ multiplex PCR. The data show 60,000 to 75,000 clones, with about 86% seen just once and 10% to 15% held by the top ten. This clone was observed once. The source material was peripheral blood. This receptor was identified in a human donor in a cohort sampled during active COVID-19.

The CDR3 here is CATSEAGMTNEQFF. The DNA of the CDR3 is TGTGCCACCAGTGAAGCGGGGATGACTAATGAGCAGTTCTTC. V is TRBV24-1 and J is TRBJ2-1; 7 nucleotides agree with TRBD2. CDR1 and CDR2 (germline): KGHDR, SFDVKD. This CDR3 contains 14 residues. The trim removed 4 bases at V and 7 bases at J, leaving 6 bases unmatched.